This TCR beta chain was recovered during a study of blood T cell repertoires in COVID-19. As for the study in general: The cDNA or gDNA used as material had been derived from T cells, B-cell-depleted T cells, or PBMCs.

The ends were cut back, 5 bases at V and 0 bases at J, with 8 bases in the middle. The CDR3 has 12 amino acids. Germline V gene lookup returns CDR1 SQVTM and CDR2 ANQGSEA. TCRdb's copy holds only in-frame clones and misses some; the assay was immunoSEQ multiplex PCR. The data hold some 65,000 clones, with about 85% observed a single time. This TCR was recovered from a man older than 75 with acute or convalescent COVID-19. The chain combines TRBV29-1 with TRBJ2-7, with TRBD1 as a possible D gene (5 bases). Sequencing was performed on peripheral blood. The CDR3 protein is CSVTGSSYEQYF. The CDR3 coding sequence is TGCAGCGTTACAGGCAGCTCCTACGAGCAGTACTTC.